These 23 T cell receptor beta chains share one sample of origin, sequenced in a study of beta chain features in type 1 diabetes. The sequenced template was cDNA made from the entire isolated RNA. The data were produced by immunoSEQ multiplex PCR, yet TCRdb's version contains in-frame clones alone and is incomplete. The data show about 900,000 clones, with 15% to 20% seen just once and 0.023% held by the top ten. The sequencing sample was made of naive CD4+ T cells from blood. The receptor source for this set is a woman aged 18-29 years in good health.

The sample holds a few counts of this clone. The rearrangement joins TRBV2 to TRBJ1-2, with D unresolved. Trimming removed 7 bases at V and 2 bases at J, with 11 bases between. Germline V lookup: CDR1 SNHLY, CDR2 FYNNEI. The CDR3 sequence is 13 residues long. The CDR3 loop reads CASKGTANYGYTF. CDR3 sequence (DNA): TGTGCCAGCAAAGGTACAGCGAACTATGGCTACACCTTC.

There are a few counts of this clone. The chain is built from TRBV27 and TRBJ1-3; a weak D match, TRBD1 (5 bases). The CDR3 extends over 15 amino acids. V was cut by 3 bases and J by 2 bases, with 11 bases left in between. Germline CDR1 reads MNHEY; CDR2 reads SMNVEV (reference sequence). The CDR3 loop reads CASSLGRATGNTIYF. In nucleotides, the CDR3 is TGTGCCAGCAGTTTGGGCAGGGCGACTGGAAACACCATATATTTT.

The chain has TRBV18 and TRBJ2-6; D is ambiguous. V was cut by 10 bases and J by 2 bases, with 15 bases left in between. The CDR3 consists of 15 residues. CDR1 is KGHSH and CDR2 is LQKENI in the germline V gene. In nucleotides, the CDR3 is TGTGCCACCTCCTACCTCCGTACTGGGGCCAACGTCCTGACTTTC. Protein: CATSYLRTGANVLTF.

The sample holds a few counts of this clone. V and J are TRBV27 and TRBJ2-1; TRBD2 matches 11 bases. The germline V gene has CDR1 MNHEY and CDR2 SMNVEV (reference sequence). V shed 6 bases, J shed 3 bases, and the junction held 7 bases outside the gene matches. The CDR3 spans 16 residues. CDR3 DNA sequence: TGTGCCAGCAGCCTTCAGGGACTAGCGGACTACAATGAGCAGTTCTTC. The encoded protein is CASSLQGLADYNEQFF.

The chain combines TRBV5-4 with TRBJ2-1; a possible D gene is TRBD2 (6 bases). Trimming stripped 4 bases from V and 0 bases from J, with 14 bases between. The CDR3 spans 16 residues. Germline CDR1 and CDR2: SGHNT and YYREEE (reference sequence). CDR3 DNA sequence: TGTGCCAGCAGCCCTCTAGCGAAGAGCTCCTACAATGAGCAGTTCTTC. Amino acid sequence: CASSPLAKSSYNEQFF.

V gene TRBV28 combines with J gene TRBJ2-5, with D possibly matching TRBD1 (5 bases). Germline V gives CDR1 MDHEN, CDR2 SYDVKM. The CDR3 extends over 13 amino acids. V was trimmed by 1 base and J by 4 bases, leaving 7 bases between them. The CDR3 is CASSLSGPETQYF. Here the CDR3 DNA reads TGTGCCAGCAGTTTATCAGGGCCAGAGACCCAGTACTTC.

Only a few counts were recorded for this clone. This sequence joins TRBV7-8 and TRBJ2-2; TRBD1 aligns across 7 bases. The CDR3 loop spans 17 amino acids. Germline loops: CDR1 SGHVS, CDR2 FQNEAQ. J was trimmed by 4 bases and V by 4 bases; bases with no gene match: 12. Written as DNA, the CDR3 is TGTGCCAGCAGCTCGGGATTCCGGGACAGAAGCACCGGGGAGCTGTTTTTT. This gives the protein CASSSGFRDRSTGELFF.

The chain has TRBV2 and TRBJ2-1; 13 bases are a match to TRBD2. The V gene end was trimmed by 3 bases and the J gene end by 8 bases; junction bases not matched to a gene: 7. This CDR3 is built from 16 residues. From germline, CDR1 is SNHLY and CDR2 FYNNEI. CDR3 amino acids: CASSDRTSGRVYEQFF. CDR3 in DNA: TGTGCCAGCAGTGACCGGACTAGCGGGAGAGTGTATGAGCAGTTCTTC.

The chain employs TRBV21-1 and TRBJ2-5. TRBV21-1 is a listed pseudogene. CDR3 length: 15 amino acids. The CDR3 nucleotides are TGTGCCAGCAGCAAAGGCCCCAGACTCAGGGAGACCCAGTACTTC. Protein product: CASSKGPRLRETQYF.

The V and J genes are TRBV7-9 and TRBJ2-7; 9 bases are a match to TRBD1. V lost 1 base, J lost 5 bases, and 6 bases stayed unmatched. The CDR3 runs to 15 residues. CDR1 and CDR2 from the germline V gene are SEHNR and FQNEAQ (reference sequence). CDR3 region: CASSLVGQGSNEQYF. The CDR3 region has the DNA TGTGCCAGCAGCTTAGTTGGACAGGGGAGCAACGAGCAGTACTTC.

This rearrangement joins TRBV28 to TRBJ2-2; weak D call: TRBD2 (7 bases). This CDR3 has 15 residues. The V gene's germline CDR1 is MDHEN and CDR2 SYDVKM. The V end was cut by 6 bases, the J end by 5 bases, with 16 bases between. The CDR3 nucleotides are TGTGCCAGCAGGTTTGGGGGGGCGCGAACCGGGGAGCTGTTTTTT. This codes for CASRFGGARTGELFF. Full variable domain (missing parts from reference TRBV28 and TRBJ2-2): DVKVTQSSRYLVKRTGEKVFLECVQDMDHENMFWYRQDPGLGLRLIYFSYDVKMKEKGDIPEGYSVSREKKERFSLILESASTNQTSMYLCASRFGGARTGELFFGEGSRLTVL.

This clone was detected a few times. The J gene is TRBJ2-3, the V gene TRBV4-2; possible D gene TRBD2, 6 bases. CDR3 length: 15 amino acids. Germline CDR1 is LGHNA and CDR2 is YNFKEQ. Trimming took off 3 bases at V and 3 bases at J, with 13 bases between the two ends. Here the CDR3 DNA reads TGTGCCAGCAGCCAGGCGGGACTGGTTACAGATACGCAGTATTTT. Translation gives CASSQAGLVTDTQYF.

The chain combines TRBV21-1 with TRBJ2-3; TRBD1 is the table's D call and was not checked against the DNA. TRBV21-1 is deemed a pseudogene. There are 17 residues in the CDR3. The CDR3, as DNA: TGTGCCAGCAGCAAAGGGCATGGGACAGGGTTGCCAGATACGCAGTATTTT. Protein: CASSKGHGTGLPDTQYF.

The chain has TRBV2 and TRBJ2-3; D gene uncertain. Deletions cut 4 bases from V and 4 bases from J, with 12 bases between. In germline, CDR1 is SNHLY, CDR2 FYNNEI. The CDR3 spans 14 residues. The DNA of the CDR3 is TGTGCCAGCAGTGTAGTCCATAACGCAGATACGCAGTATTTT. Translating gives CASSVVHNADTQYF.

This rearrangement joins TRBV10-3 to TRBJ2-3; 13 positions agree with TRBD2. Unmatched junction bases numbered 7, after V lost 6 bases and J lost 4 bases. Germline values: CDR1 ENHRY, CDR2 SYGVKD. This CDR3 comprises 16 residues. The CDR3, as DNA: TGTGCCATCAGCCGGACTAGCGGGAGTAGCGCAGATACGCAGTATTTT. Protein: CAISRTSGSSADTQYF.

The J gene is TRBJ1-2, the V gene TRBV7-6, with D unclear. From germline, CDR1 is SGHVS and CDR2 FNYEAQ. The CDR3 runs to 14 residues. V dropped 4 bases and J dropped 1 base, with 10 bases sitting between them. The CDR3 sequence: CASSSDGNNYGYTF. CDR3 in DNA: TGTGCCAGCAGCTCGGACGGGAATAACTATGGCTACACCTTC.

The V gene is TRBV4-2, the J gene TRBJ2-7; tentatively, D is TRBD1 (6 bases). CDR3 length: 15 amino acids. Trimming stripped 5 bases from V and 1 base from J, with 15 bases between. Germline CDR1 LGHNA, CDR2 YNFKEQ. The CDR3 coding sequence is TGTGCCAGCAGCAGGGACCGGGACACTTCCTACGAGCAGTACTTC. Amino acid sequence: CASSRDRDTSYEQYF.

The chain carries TRBV7-3 and TRBJ2-1; D call uncertain. Germline V gene lookup returns CDR1 SGHTA and CDR2 FQGTGA. V was clipped by 4 bases and J by 7 bases, with 11 bases between them. This CDR3 has 13 amino acids. The CDR3 spells CASSSNPRNEQFF. Written as DNA, the CDR3 is TGTGCCAGCAGCTCCAACCCACGAAATGAGCAGTTCTTC.

This clone was seen a handful of times. The V call is TRBV19, the J call TRBJ2-1; D is unresolved. Trimming took 3 bases from V and 6 from J, leaving 12 bases between them. This CDR3 region has 14 residues. Germline CDR1 reads LNHDA; CDR2 reads SQIVND (reference sequence). The CDR3 protein is CASSMSSSPNEQFF. DNA of the CDR3: TGTGCCAGTAGTATGTCTAGTTCTCCCAATGAGCAGTTCTTC.

The V gene is TRBV28, the J gene TRBJ2-2; D uncertain. V was trimmed by 2 bases and J by 6 bases, leaving 7 bases between them. Germline V gene lookup returns CDR1 MDHEN and CDR2 SYDVKM. The CDR3 spans 13 residues. The CDR3: CASSLDYPGELFF. The CDR3, as DNA: TGTGCCAGCAGTTTAGATTATCCCGGGGAGCTGTTTTTT. The whole variable domain, filled in from reference TRBV28 and TRBJ2-2, reads DVKVTQSSRYLVKRTGEKVFLECVQDMDHENMFWYRQDPGLGLRLIYFSYDVKMKEKGDIPEGYSVSREKKERFSLILESASTNQTSMYLCASSLDYPGELFFGEGSRLTVL.

The chain employs TRBV7-2 and TRBJ2-7; TRBD2 might be the D (7 bases). CDR3 length: 13 amino acids. V was clipped by 7 bases and J by 3 bases, with 13 bases between them. CDR1 and CDR2 from the germline V gene are SGHTA and FQGNSA. CDR3 sequence: CASKSGGYYEQYF. The CDR3 bases are TGTGCCAGCAAATCGGGGGGCTACTACGAGCAGTACTTC.

This chain connects TRBV28 to TRBJ2-7; 13 nucleotides match TRBD2. Germline V gene data show CDR1 as MDHEN and CDR2 as SYDVKM. The CDR3 consists of 18 residues. Trimming removed 3 bases from V and 0 bases from J; junction bases left unmatched: 8. CDR3 sequence (DNA): TGTGCCAGCAGTTTCTTCACTAGCGGGAGGGGCCGCTCCTACGAGCAGTACTTC. Amino acids: CASSFFTSGRGRSYEQYF.

The sample holds a few counts of this clone. The chain uses TRBV5-1 and TRBJ2-7; tentative D call: TRBD1 (5 bases). CDR3 length: 13 residues. The V end was cut by 4 bases, the J end by 4 bases, with 12 bases between. The germline V gene encodes CDR1 SGHRS and CDR2 YFSETQ. CDR3: CASSQGISYEQYF. The CDR3 DNA reads TGCGCCAGCAGCCAGGGAATCTCGTACGAGCAGTACTTC.